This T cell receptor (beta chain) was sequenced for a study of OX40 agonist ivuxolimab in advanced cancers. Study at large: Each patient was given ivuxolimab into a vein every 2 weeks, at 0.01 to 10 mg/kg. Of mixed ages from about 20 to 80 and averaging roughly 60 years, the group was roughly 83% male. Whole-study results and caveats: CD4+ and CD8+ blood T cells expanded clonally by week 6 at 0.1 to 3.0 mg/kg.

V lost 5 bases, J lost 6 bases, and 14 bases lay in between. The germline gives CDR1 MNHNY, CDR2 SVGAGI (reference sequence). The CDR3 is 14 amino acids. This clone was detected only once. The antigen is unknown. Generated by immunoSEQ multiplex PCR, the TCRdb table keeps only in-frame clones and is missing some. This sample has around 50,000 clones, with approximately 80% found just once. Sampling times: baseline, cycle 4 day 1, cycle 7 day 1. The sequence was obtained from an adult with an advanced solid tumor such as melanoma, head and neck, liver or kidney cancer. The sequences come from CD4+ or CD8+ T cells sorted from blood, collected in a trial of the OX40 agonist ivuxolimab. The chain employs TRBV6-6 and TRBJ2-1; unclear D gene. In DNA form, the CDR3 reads TGTGCCAGCAGTCTTGGATCTGAGATCAATGAGCAGTTCTTC. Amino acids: CASSLGSEINEQFF.